These 19 T cell receptor beta chains came from one sample sequenced in a study of OX40 agonist ivuxolimab in advanced cancers. Clones were read by immunoSEQ multiplex PCR, and TCRdb kept only the in-frame ones, dropping some. The profile covers approximately 76,000 clones, with about nine tenths appearing a single time and about 0.75% taken by the ten largest. Specimen: CD4+ or CD8+ T cells sorted from blood, collected in a trial of the OX40 agonist ivuxolimab. The receptors were gathered from an adult with an advanced solid tumor such as melanoma, head and neck, liver or kidney cancer.

The chain recombines TRBV14 with TRBJ1-2; D perhaps matches TRBD1 (5 bases). Germline CDR1 reads SGHDN; CDR2 reads FVKESK. This CDR3 has 14 residues. V lost 1 base to trimming and J lost 8 bases, with 14 bases between them. The CDR3: CASSQGRGWDGYTF. For the CDR3, the DNA is TGTGCCAGCAGCCAAGGTCGGGGATGGGACGGCTACACCTTC. The complete variable domain, with remaining parts taken from reference TRBV14 and TRBJ1-2, reads EAGVTQFPSHSVIEKGQTVTLRCDPISGHDNLYWYRRVMGKEIKFLLHFVKESKQDESGMPNNRFLAERTGGTYSTLKVQPAELEDSGVYFCASSQGRGWDGYTFGSGTRLTVV.

The chain is built from TRBV5-1 and TRBJ2-7; 7 bases agree with TRBD1. Germline loops: CDR1 SGHRS, CDR2 YFSETQ. Trimming at V came to 0 bases and at J to 6 bases, leaving 15 bases not matched to a gene. This CDR3 has 17 residues. The CDR3 here is CASSLGFSSGQSSEQYF. CDR3 DNA: TGCGCCAGCAGCTTGGGGTTTTCGTCGGGACAGTCGTCCGAGCAGTACTTC.

This chain connects TRBV19 to TRBJ1-1; no firm D call. This CDR3 has 13 residues. CDR1 and CDR2 from the germline V gene are LNHDA and SQIVND (reference sequence). Deletions cut 2 bases from V and 8 bases from J, with 12 bases between. The CDR3 nucleotides are TGTGCCAGTAGTATACGGCAGGCTCGGGAAGCTTTCTTT. It translates to CASSIRQAREAFF.

The table lists this clone with a count of one. This chain uses TRBV6-6 with TRBJ2-5, with D perhaps TRBD1 or TRBD2 (5 bases each). Germline V gene sequence: CDR1 MNHNY, CDR2 SVGAGI (reference sequence). V was clipped by 7 bases and J by 5 bases, with 23 bases between them. This CDR3 comprises 16 residues. The CDR3 bases are TGTGCCAGCACCCCCCGGGACGGGCCCGGGGTGGAGACCCAGTACTTC. As protein: CASTPRDGPGVETQYF.

J is TRBJ1-1 and V is TRBV18; 8 bases are shared with TRBD1. V lost 2 bases and J lost 6; bases outside the gene matches: 5. CDR1 is KGHSH and CDR2 is LQKENI in the germline V gene. This CDR3 has 14 residues. CDR3 protein: CASSPSGGRAEAFF. CDR3 coding DNA: TGTGCCAGCTCACCATCAGGGGGCCGCGCTGAAGCTTTCTTT.

The V gene is TRBV4-1, the J gene TRBJ2-5; tentatively, D is TRBD2 (6 bases). Trimming stripped 4 bases from V and 5 bases from J, with 11 bases between. Germline values: CDR1 MGHRA, CDR2 YSYEKL. The CDR3 runs 13 residues. CDR3 amino acids: CASSRGLEETQYF. In DNA form, the CDR3 reads TGCGCCAGCAGCCGGGGACTTGAGGAGACCCAGTACTTC.

This chain links TRBV7-2 with TRBJ2-3; 8 bases line up with TRBD2. V lost 2 bases and J lost 3; bases outside the gene matches: 7. The CDR3 has 16 residues. Germline V gene lookup returns CDR1 SGHTA and CDR2 FQGNSA. The CDR3 loop reads CASSLLWAGGTDTQYF. In DNA form, the CDR3 reads TGTGCCAGCAGCTTATTATGGGCGGGGGGAACAGATACGCAGTATTTT.

To note about this clone: The junction does not match germline at one end; this may be a read error. The J gene is TRBJ2-5, the V gene TRBV27; D ambiguous. CDR1 and CDR2 from the germline V gene are MNHEY and SMNVEV (reference sequence). The CDR3 length is 13 residues. The CDR3 nucleotides read TGTGCCAGCAGTTTATCTACACAAGAGACCCAGCACTTC. It is translated as CASSLSTQETQHF.

The CDR3 nucleotides read TGTGCCTGGAGTGCAGGGGAGAACACTGAAGCTTTCTTT. Residues: CAWSAGENTEAFF. The chain couples TRBV30 to TRBJ1-1; maybe TRBD1 (6 bases). This CDR3 is built from 13 residues. Germline loops: CDR1 GTSNPN, CDR2 SVGIG (reference sequence). V was cut by 1 base and J by 1 base, with 7 bases left in between.

The CDR3 reads CASWDYIYEQYF. As DNA, the CDR3 is TGTGCCAGCTGGGACTACATCTACGAGCAGTACTTC. The rearrangement joins TRBV6-1 to TRBJ2-7; 7 bases agree with TRBD2. The CDR3 consists of 12 residues. In germline, CDR1 is MNHNS, CDR2 SASEGT. The V gene end was trimmed by 8 bases and the J gene end by 3 bases; junction bases not matched to a gene: 4.

This clone was observed once. The genes are TRBV4-2 and TRBJ1-1; D is possibly TRBD1 (5 bases). The CDR3 runs to 16 residues. The V gene lost 0 bases and the J gene lost 5 bases, with 16 bases spanning the gap. Germline values: CDR1 LGHNA, CDR2 YNFKEQ. The CDR3 loop reads CASSQDEGIVRTEAFF. CDR3 in DNA: TGTGCCAGCAGCCAAGATGAGGGGATAGTTCGAACTGAAGCTTTCTTT.

This clone was picked up one time. V is TRBV4-1 and J is TRBJ1-6, with D maybe TRBD1 (6 bases). V was trimmed by 4 bases and J by 5 bases, leaving 9 bases between them. The germline V gene has CDR1 MGHRA and CDR2 YSYEKL. This CDR3 is built from 14 residues. The CDR3, as DNA: TGCGCCAGCAGCCCCAGGGGAAATAATTCACCCCTCCACTTT. Translating it yields CASSPRGNNSPLHF.

The genes are TRBV27 and TRBJ1-2, with 7 positions matching TRBD1. V lost 6 bases to trimming and J lost 3 bases; unmatched junction nucleotides: 7. Germline CDR1 and CDR2: MNHEY and SMNVEV (reference sequence). The CDR3 sequence is 14 residues long. The CDR3 sequence: CASSQIDRDYGYTF. CDR3 DNA sequence: TGTGCCAGCAGCCAAATAGACAGGGACTATGGCTACACCTTC.

This chain connects TRBV19 to TRBJ1-2, with D possibly being TRBD1 (6 bases). Per germline, CDR1 LNHDA and CDR2 SQIVND (reference sequence). The CDR3 covers 16 residues. The ends were cut back, 7 bases at V and 0 bases at J, with 18 bases in the middle. CDR3 in amino acids: CASTLKGGSPNYGYTF. In DNA form, the CDR3 reads TGTGCCAGTACCCTAAAGGGGGGGAGCCCTAACTATGGCTACACCTTC.

This chain links TRBV27 with TRBJ2-7; D perhaps matches TRBD1 (5 bases). V was pared by 3 bases and J by 2 bases, with 20 bases between. CDR1 is MNHEY and CDR2 is SMNVEV in the germline V gene (reference sequence). The CDR3 contains 17 residues. The CDR3 sequence is CASSFFTPQGVTYEQYF. The CDR3 DNA follows: TGTGCCAGCAGTTTTTTTACCCCGCAGGGTGTAACCTACGAGCAGTACTTC.

The rearrangement links TRBV10-3 to TRBJ1-2, with D perhaps TRBD1 (5 bases). Germline-derived CDR1 and CDR2 are ENHRY and SYGVKD. The V gene lost 2 bases and the J gene lost 5 bases, with 12 bases spanning the gap. The CDR3 has 14 amino acids. CDR3 sequence: CAISEGGVGYGYTF. DNA of the CDR3: TGTGCCATCAGTGAGGGGGGGGTAGGATATGGCTACACCTTC.

The V and J genes are TRBV28 and TRBJ1-2; no reliable D call. Germline V gene data show CDR1 as MDHEN and CDR2 as SYDVKM. The CDR3 covers 13 residues. V lost 1 base and J lost 6, with 9 bases in between. Here the CDR3 DNA reads TGTGCCAGCAGTTTATCCCGCGGTGATGGCTACACCTTC. Protein product: CASSLSRGDGYTF.

The chain has TRBV7-2 and TRBJ2-3, with 7 bases lining up with TRBD1. After removal of 5 bases from V and 4 bases from J, the junction contained 9 bases not matched to a gene. The germline V gene has CDR1 SGHTA and CDR2 FQGNSA. The CDR3 runs to 15 residues. CDR3 residues: CASSKGQHVSDTQYF. The CDR3 DNA reads TGTGCCAGCAGCAAGGGACAGCATGTTTCAGATACGCAGTATTTT.

The chain has TRBV7-9 and TRBJ2-5; the D is unclear. V was pared by 9 bases and J by 0 bases, with 11 bases between. The CDR3 runs to 13 residues. Germline V CDR1 and CDR2: SEHNR, FQNEAQ (reference sequence). CDR3 amino acids: CASYDGYQETQYF. CDR3 nucleotides: TGTGCCAGTTATGACGGCTACCAAGAGACCCAGTACTTC.